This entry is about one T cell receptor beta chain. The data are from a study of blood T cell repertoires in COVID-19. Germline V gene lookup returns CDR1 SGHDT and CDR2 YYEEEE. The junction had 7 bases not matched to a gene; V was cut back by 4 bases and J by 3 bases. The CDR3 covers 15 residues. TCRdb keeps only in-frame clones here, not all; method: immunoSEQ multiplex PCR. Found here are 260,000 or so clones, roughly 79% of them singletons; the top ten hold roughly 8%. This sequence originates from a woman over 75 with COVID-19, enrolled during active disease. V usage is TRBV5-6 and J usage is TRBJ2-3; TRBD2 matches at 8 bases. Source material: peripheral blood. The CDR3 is CASSPWGTSTDTQYF. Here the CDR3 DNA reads TGTGCCAGCAGCCCATGGGGGACTAGTACAGATACGCAGTATTTT.